One sample yielded the 26 T cell receptor beta chains listed below, sequenced in a study of blood T cell repertoires in COVID-19. Sequenced by immunoSEQ multiplex PCR; TCRdb stores in-frame clones only, minus some. The repertoire has 150,000 or so clones, more than 85% of them found once; the top ten carry approximately 4.3%. The sequenced sample was peripheral blood. The receptors were gathered from a man aged 55 to 69 with COVID-19, enrolled during active disease.

As DNA, the CDR3 is TGTGCCAGCGGAACCCGACTGCTGGACGAGCAGTACTTC. Protein product: CASGTRLLDEQYF. V and J are TRBV7-9 and TRBJ2-7; D gene uncertain. This CDR3 is 13 amino acids long. Germline V CDR1 and CDR2: SEHNR, FQNEAQ (reference sequence). V shed 8 bases and J shed 5 bases, with 16 bases lying between them.

The rearrangement links TRBV5-6 to TRBJ2-3; 7 nucleotides agree with TRBD1. With 3 bases clipped from V and 12 bases from J, the junction kept 7 bases outside the gene matches. Per the germline V gene, CDR1 is SGHDT and CDR2 is YYEEEE. The CDR3 loop spans 12 amino acids. This CDR3 reads CASSSYRGGQYF. The CDR3 nucleotides are TGTGCCAGCAGCTCATACAGGGGCGGTCAGTATTTT.

Comments on this clone: One end of the junction varies from germline; a read error may be responsible. The CDR3 nucleotides are TGCGCCAGCAGCCAAGGGCGGGACTCTAGAAACACCATATATTTT. It is translated as CASSQGRDSRNTIYF. The chain combines TRBV4-3 with TRBJ1-3; TRBD1 might be the D (5 bases). There are 15 residues in the CDR3. The germline V gene has CDR1 LGHNA and CDR2 YSLEER.

The gene calls are TRBV4-3 and TRBJ1-4, with 7 bases that match TRBD1. CDR1 is LGHNA, CDR2 YSLEER, per germline. This CDR3 contains 15 residues. V was pared by 6 bases and J by 5 bases, with 9 bases of the junction left unmatched. The CDR3 DNA reads TGCGCCAGCAGTTATTACAGGGGTTCCAATGAAAAACTGTTTTTT. This sequence encodes CASSYYRGSNEKLFF.

The rearrangement uses TRBV18 and TRBJ1-1, with 8 positions matching TRBD1. The V segment lost 6 bases and the J segment 1 base; nucleotides outside the gene matches: 13. Per germline, CDR1 KGHSH and CDR2 LQKENI. CDR3 size: 17 residues. In DNA, the CDR3 is TGTGCCAGCTCTACTGGACAGGGTCCCGGGGCGAACACTGAAGCTTTCTTT. Translating gives CASSTGQGPGANTEAFF.

The chain combines TRBV7-3 with TRBJ1-3; 8 bases are shared with TRBD1. Looked up from germline, CDR1 is SGHTA and CDR2 is FQGTGA. The CDR3 is made up of 14 amino acids. The trim removed 2 bases at V and 6 bases at J, leaving 3 bases unmatched. Here the CDR3 DNA reads TGTGCCAGCAGCTTACAGGGGGCAGAAAACACCATATATTTT. Translating gives CASSLQGAENTIYF.

V gene TRBV11-1 combines with J gene TRBJ1-2; D gene unclear. The CDR3 spans 13 residues. Germline lookup yields CDR1 SGHAT and CDR2 FQDESV (reference sequence). The V gene lost 6 bases and the J gene lost 3 bases, with 11 bases spanning the gap. The CDR3 reads CASSSSGYYGYTF. CDR3 sequence (DNA): TGTGCCAGCAGTTCCTCCGGGTACTATGGCTACACCTTC.

The chain has TRBV7-2 and TRBJ1-1; 9 bases line up with TRBD1. J was trimmed by 11 bases and V by 5 bases; bases with no gene match: 9. There are 13 residues in the CDR3. Germline V lookup: CDR1 SGHTA, CDR2 FQGNSA. CDR3 residues: CASSLVGTGRAFF. In DNA form, the CDR3 reads TGTGCCAGCAGCCTCGTGGGGACAGGGCGGGCTTTCTTT.

The CDR3 DNA follows: TGTGCCAGTAGTATAGGAGGCAGAACTAACTATGGCTACACCTTC. Protein product: CASSIGGRTNYGYTF. The chain employs TRBV19 and TRBJ1-2, with D unclear. CDR1 is LNHDA, CDR2 SQIVND, per germline (reference sequence). The ends were cut back, 1 base at V and 0 bases at J, with 9 bases in the middle. The CDR3 runs 15 residues.

This clone has only one observation. The chain recombines TRBV30 with TRBJ1-1; 12 bases line up with TRBD1. V lost 5 bases to trimming and J lost 6 bases; unmatched junction nucleotides: 4. CDR1 and CDR2 (germline): GTSNPN, SVGIG (reference sequence). This CDR3 comprises 13 residues. The chain's CDR3 is CAWAGQGASEAFF. The CDR3 bases are TGTGCCTGGGCGGGACAGGGGGCATCTGAAGCTTTCTTT.

The V and J genes are TRBV19 and TRBJ1-6; 7 bases map to TRBD1. The CDR3 runs 15 residues. Looked up from germline, CDR1 is LNHDA and CDR2 is SQIVND (reference sequence). Trimming cost V 6 bases and J 9 bases; bases outside gene matches: 11. CDR3 sequence: CASRRDSLVPSPLHF. For the CDR3, the DNA is TGTGCCAGTAGACGGGACAGCCTAGTTCCTTCACCCCTCCACTTT.

The rearrangement joins TRBV10-3 to TRBJ1-1; D is unclear. Germline loops: CDR1 ENHRY, CDR2 SYGVKD. Trimming removed 6 bases at V and 4 bases at J, with 12 bases between. This CDR3 region has 13 residues. The CDR3 DNA reads as TGTGCCATCAGGAGGGTGGGGTCCACTGAAGCTTTCTTT. The encoded protein is CAIRRVGSTEAFF.

The V gene is TRBV3-1 (or the pseudogene TRBV3-2), the J gene TRBJ1-6; 9 positions match TRBD1. The CDR3 is 21 amino acids. Germline V gives CDR1 LGHDT, CDR2 YNNKEL (reference sequence). Unmatched junction bases numbered 13, after V lost 1 base and J lost 0 bases. The CDR3 is CASSQAVRGQGFGSYNSPLHF. In DNA, the CDR3 is TGTGCCAGCAGCCAAGCGGTTCGGGGACAGGGATTCGGCTCCTATAATTCACCCCTCCACTTT.

V and J are TRBV7-2 and TRBJ2-1, with 11 bases identical to TRBD2. Unmatched junction bases numbered 17, after V lost 5 bases and J lost 11 bases. The V gene's germline CDR1 is SGHTA and CDR2 FQGNSA. The CDR3 covers 17 residues. The CDR3 DNA reads as TGTGCCAGCAGCCCTTCTTACGGGGCTAGCGGGGGGAATCAGCAGTTCTTC. It translates to CASSPSYGASGGNQQFF.

J is TRBJ2-7 and V is TRBV11-2, with TRBD1 matching over 9 bases. The CDR3 spans 14 residues. V was pared by 4 bases and J by 6 bases, with 7 bases of the junction left unmatched. CDR1 SGHAT and CDR2 FQNNGV come from the germline V gene. CDR3 sequence (DNA): TGTGCCAGCAGCTCGGACAGGGGAAGGGTCGAGCAGTACTTC. It translates to CASSSDRGRVEQYF.

CDR3 sequence: CASSIRGVSRTQYF. In DNA, the CDR3 is TGTGCCAGTAGTATCCGGGGGGTGAGTAGGACGCAGTATTTT. The chain employs TRBV19 and TRBJ2-3; 7 bases match TRBD2. The CDR3 has 14 amino acids. The V gene end was trimmed by 3 bases and the J gene end by 9 bases; junction bases not matched to a gene: 9. CDR1 and CDR2 (germline): LNHDA, SQIVND (reference sequence).

The chain combines TRBV30 with TRBJ1-1; 7 positions agree with TRBD1. CDR1 GTSNPN and CDR2 SVGIG come from the germline V gene (reference sequence). The CDR3 runs to 13 residues. Trimming took 3 bases from V and 0 from J; bases not matched to a gene: 1. CDR3 sequence (DNA): TGTGCCTGGAGCGGACAGGTGAACACTGAAGCTTTCTTT. The encoded protein is CAWSGQVNTEAFF.

For the CDR3, the DNA is TGTGCCAGTAGTATTGGGTCAGGGAGGCGGAACACTGAAGCTTTCTTT. Translation: CASSIGSGRRNTEAFF. The chain combines TRBV19 with TRBJ1-1; possibly TRBD1 for D (5 bases). Germline V gives CDR1 LNHDA, CDR2 SQIVND (reference sequence). V lost 3 bases to trimming and J lost 1 base, with 15 bases between them. The CDR3 extends over 16 amino acids.

The chain recombines TRBV6-5 with TRBJ1-1; 9 bases match TRBD1. Per the germline V gene, CDR1 is MNHEY and CDR2 is SVGAGI. This CDR3 is built from 14 residues. V trimming: 6 bases; J trimming: 3 bases; junction bases outside the gene matches: 5. The CDR3 bases are TGTGCCAGCAGGTTCCGGGACAGGGACACTGAAGCTTTCTTT. Its protein is CASRFRDRDTEAFF.

The chain recombines TRBV5-1 with TRBJ2-3; maybe TRBD2 (5 bases). The CDR3 has 13 residues. The V gene lost 7 bases and the J gene lost 2 bases, with 11 bases spanning the gap. Germline CDR1 and CDR2: SGHRS and YFSETQ. CDR3: CASGGPNTDTQYF. CDR3 bases: TGCGCCAGCGGCGGGCCTAACACAGATACGCAGTATTTT. Using reference TRBV5-1 and TRBJ2-3 for the parts outside the CDR3, the full variable domain is KAGVTQTPRYLIKTRGQQVTLSCSPISGHRSVSWYQQTPGQGLQFLFEYFSETQRNKGNFPGRFSGRQFSNSRSEMNVSTLELGDSALYLCASGGPNTDTQYFGPGTRLTVL.

This clone occurred once. The V and J genes are TRBV9 and TRBJ2-1; 15 nucleotides match TRBD2. The V gene end was trimmed by 0 bases and the J gene end by 10 bases; junction bases not matched to a gene: 8. The CDR3 is 17 amino acids. CDR1 and CDR2 (germline): SGDLS, YYNGEE. The CDR3 spells CASSVGTSGGAPSEQFF. CDR3 coding DNA: TGTGCCAGCAGCGTAGGGACTAGCGGGGGGGCTCCCTCCGAGCAGTTCTTC. Together with reference TRBV9 and TRBJ2-1, the CDR3 gives the full variable domain: DSGVTQTPKHLITATGQRVTLRCSPRSGDLSVYWYQQSLDQGLQFLIQYYNGEERAKGNILERFSAQQFPDLHSELNLSSLELGDSALYFCASSVGTSGGAPSEQFFGPGTRLTVL.

This clone was detected once. The chain joins TRBV6-6 to TRBJ1-6; tentatively, D is TRBD1 (5 bases). The CDR3 length is 18 residues. Germline V gives CDR1 MNHNY, CDR2 SVGAGI (reference sequence). V was shortened by 5 bases and J by 0 bases, with 17 bases between the two germline ends. CDR3 nucleotides: TGTGCCAGCAGTCAGGGCCTTAGGGGCAGCTCCTATAATTCACCCCTCCACTTT. It translates to CASSQGLRGSSYNSPLHF.

The chain uses TRBV7-3 and TRBJ1-2; D remains ambiguous. CDR1 and CDR2 from the germline V gene are SGHTA and FQGTGA. CDR3 length equals 15 residues. V gave up 1 base and J gave up 2 bases, with 11 bases separating them. The CDR3 DNA follows: TGTGCCAGCAGCTTAAACGGAGTTAGGAACTATGGCTACACCTTC. Its translation: CASSLNGVRNYGYTF.

This clone was recorded only once. The chain has TRBV3-1 (or the pseudogene TRBV3-2) and TRBJ2-7, with TRBD1 matching 10 bases. With V trimmed by 5 bases and J by 3 bases, 4 bases remained unmatched. This CDR3 is 14 amino acids long. Per the germline V gene, CDR1 is LGHDT and CDR2 is YNNKEL (reference sequence). CDR3 DNA: TGTGCCAGCAGCAGAGGGACAGGGGACTACGAGCAGTACTTC. Amino acid sequence: CASSRGTGDYEQYF.

The rearrangement links TRBV7-9 to TRBJ2-3; perhaps TRBD2 as D (5 bases). Germline CDR1 is SEHNR and CDR2 is FQNEAQ (reference sequence). Trimming cost V 1 base and J 9 bases, with 11 bases left between them. The CDR3 runs to 13 residues. Here the CDR3 reads CASSLGAEFTQYF. CDR3 coding DNA: TGTGCCAGCAGCTTAGGAGCGGAATTCACGCAGTATTTT.

The table lists this clone with a few counts. V usage is TRBV5-1 and J usage is TRBJ1-1; D unclear. The CDR3 consists of 13 residues. The V gene lost 0 bases and the J gene lost 5 bases, with 8 bases spanning the gap. Looked up from germline, CDR1 is SGHRS and CDR2 is YFSETQ. Written as DNA, the CDR3 is TGCGCCAGCAGCTTGGGAGTGGAGACTGAAGCTTTCTTT. The encoded protein is CASSLGVETEAFF. The complete variable domain, with remaining parts taken from reference TRBV5-1 and TRBJ1-1, reads KAGVTQTPRYLIKTRGQQVTLSCSPISGHRSVSWYQQTPGQGLQFLFEYFSETQRNKGNFPGRFSGRQFSNSRSEMNVSTLELGDSALYLCASSLGVETEAFFGQGTRLTVV.